Following are 8 T cell receptor beta chains from one sample sequenced in a study of shared clonotypes between healthy human individuals. Clones were sequenced by immunoSEQ multiplex PCR, and TCRdb holds only the in-frame ones, with some missing. The sample has under 850,000 clones, over 55% seen once. Specimen: memory CD4+ T cells sorted from blood. The subset was: CD45RA-negative fraction. The receptor set was obtained from a woman in her thirties in good health.

The rearrangement uses TRBV5-1 and TRBJ2-7; D unclear. The length of the CDR3 is 14 residues. Looked up from germline, CDR1 is SGHRS and CDR2 is YFSETQ. Trimming pared 5 bases from V and 7 bases from J, leaving 19 bases between. CDR3 bases: TGCGCCAGCAGGGTCCAAACTGCTTCCCTTGAGCAGTACTTC. This gives the protein CASRVQTASLEQYF.

V gene TRBV9 combines with J gene TRBJ2-1; D gene unclear. The CDR3 loop spans 15 amino acids. Trimming shortened V by 0 bases and J by 1 base, and 8 bases separated the two germline ends. Germline CDR1 is SGDLS and CDR2 is YYNGEE. CDR3: CASSVELVSYNEQFF. DNA for the CDR3: TGTGCCAGCAGCGTAGAGCTAGTATCCTACAATGAGCAGTTCTTC.

The J gene is TRBJ1-5, the V gene TRBV7-4; D might be TRBD1 (6 bases). Trimming pared 6 bases from V and 1 base from J, leaving 25 bases between. The CDR3 consists of 19 residues. Germline CDR1 SGHVT, CDR2 SQSDAQ. This chain's CDR3 is CASSTSGVSRTWSNQPQHF. The CDR3 bases are TGTGCCAGCAGTACATCAGGGGTATCGCGGACTTGGAGCAATCAGCCCCAGCATTTT.

The chain joins TRBV7-9 to TRBJ2-1; D is unclear. The CDR3 runs 12 residues. V was cut by 4 bases and J by 15 bases, with 16 bases left in between. Germline-derived CDR1 and CDR2 are SEHNR and FQNEAQ (reference sequence). The CDR3 DNA follows: TGTGCCAGCAGCTCCTCCGGTCTCCTTTGGTTCTTC. Protein sequence: CASSSSGLLWFF. Complete variable domain (other parts from reference TRBV7-9 and TRBJ2-1): DTGVSQNPRHKITKRGQNVTFRCDPISEHNRLYWYRQTLGQGPEFLTYFQNEAQLEKSRLLSDRFSAERPKGSFSTLEIQRTEQGDSAMYLCASSSSGLLWFFGPGTRLTVL.

This clone was counted only a few times. This chain links TRBV18 with TRBJ1-2; D unclear. This CDR3 is 15 amino acids long. CDR1 is KGHSH, CDR2 LQKENI, per germline. Trimming removed 0 bases at V and 0 bases at J, with 8 bases between. Here the CDR3 reads CASSPPGKSNYGYTF. The CDR3 DNA follows: TGTGCCAGCTCACCACCGGGCAAATCTAACTATGGCTACACCTTC.

The rearrangement links TRBV28 to TRBJ2-5; 7 bases map to TRBD1. With V trimmed by 1 base and J by 5 bases, 13 bases remained unmatched. This CDR3 has 17 residues. Germline CDR1 is MDHEN and CDR2 is SYDVKM. CDR3 region: CASSLLGQNFQAETQYF. CDR3 coding DNA: TGTGCCAGCAGTTTATTGGGACAGAATTTCCAAGCGGAGACCCAGTACTTC.

This clone has ten or more counts. The chain uses TRBV19 and TRBJ2-3, with 9 bases that match TRBD2. The CDR3 runs to 13 residues. Germline CDR1 reads LNHDA; CDR2 reads SQIVND (reference sequence). The V segment lost 9 bases and the J segment 5 bases; nucleotides outside the gene matches: 6. The CDR3: CASSREGQDTQYF. In nucleotides, the CDR3 is TGTGCCAGCTCGCGGGAGGGCCAAGATACGCAGTATTTT.

This chain links TRBV28 with TRBJ1-1; 8 nucleotides match TRBD1. V lost 10 bases, J lost 3 bases, and 10 bases stayed unmatched. The CDR3 contains 14 residues. Germline CDR1 MDHEN, CDR2 SYDVKM. CDR3 protein: CATPRQGADTEAFF. In nucleotides, the CDR3 is TGTGCCACCCCTAGGCAGGGGGCGGACACTGAAGCTTTCTTT.